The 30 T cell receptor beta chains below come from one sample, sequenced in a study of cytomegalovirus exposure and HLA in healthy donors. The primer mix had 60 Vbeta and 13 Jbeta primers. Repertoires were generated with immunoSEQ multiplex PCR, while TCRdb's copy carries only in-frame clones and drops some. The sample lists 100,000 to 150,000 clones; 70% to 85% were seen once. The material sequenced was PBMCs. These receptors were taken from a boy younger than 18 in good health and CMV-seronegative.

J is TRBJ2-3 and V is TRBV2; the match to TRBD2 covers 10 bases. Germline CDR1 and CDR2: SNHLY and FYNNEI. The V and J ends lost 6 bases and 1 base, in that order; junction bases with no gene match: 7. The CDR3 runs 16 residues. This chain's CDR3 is CASRRAGTSGTDTQYF. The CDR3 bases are TGTGCCAGCAGGAGGGCCGGGACTAGCGGCACAGATACGCAGTATTTT.

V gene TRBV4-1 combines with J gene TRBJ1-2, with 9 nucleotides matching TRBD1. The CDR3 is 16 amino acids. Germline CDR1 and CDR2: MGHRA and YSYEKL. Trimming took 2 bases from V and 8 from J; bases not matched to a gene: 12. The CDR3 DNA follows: TGCGCCAGCAGCCAATTTTTCAGGACAGGGGTTGGGGGCTACACCTTC. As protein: CASSQFFRTGVGGYTF.

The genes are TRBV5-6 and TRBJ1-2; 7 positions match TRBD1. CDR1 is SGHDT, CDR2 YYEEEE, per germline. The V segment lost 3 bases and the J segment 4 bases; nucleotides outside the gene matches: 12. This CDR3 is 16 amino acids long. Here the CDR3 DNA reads TGTGCCAGCAGCTACGGGACAGCCTCCATTTTCTATGGCTACACCTTC. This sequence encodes CASSYGTASIFYGYTF.

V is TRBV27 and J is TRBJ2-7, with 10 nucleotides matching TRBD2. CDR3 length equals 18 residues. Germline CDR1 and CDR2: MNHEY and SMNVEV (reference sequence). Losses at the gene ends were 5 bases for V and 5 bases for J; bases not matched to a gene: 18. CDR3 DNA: TGTGCCAGCAGTCGTGAACTAGCGGGAATAGGAGGCTTCGACGAGCAGTACTTC. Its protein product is CASSRELAGIGGFDEQYF.

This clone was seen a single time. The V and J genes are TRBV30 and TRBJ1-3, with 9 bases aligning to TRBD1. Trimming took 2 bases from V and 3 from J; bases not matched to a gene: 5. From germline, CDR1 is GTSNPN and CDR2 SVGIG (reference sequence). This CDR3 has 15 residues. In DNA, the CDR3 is TGTGCCTGGAGTCACAGGGGGCGTAGTGGAAACACCATATATTTT. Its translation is CAWSHRGRSGNTIYF.

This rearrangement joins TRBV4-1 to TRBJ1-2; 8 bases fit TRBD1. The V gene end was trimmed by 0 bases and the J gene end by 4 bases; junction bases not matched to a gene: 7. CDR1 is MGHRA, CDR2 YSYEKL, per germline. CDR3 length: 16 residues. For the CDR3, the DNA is TGCGCCAGCAGCCAAGATAGACAGGGGATTGCCTATGGCTACACCTTC. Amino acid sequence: CASSQDRQGIAYGYTF.

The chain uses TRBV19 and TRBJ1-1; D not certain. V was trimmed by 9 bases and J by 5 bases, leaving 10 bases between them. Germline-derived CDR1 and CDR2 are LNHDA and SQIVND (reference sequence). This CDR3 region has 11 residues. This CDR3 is CARLLPTEAFF. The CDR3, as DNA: TGTGCCAGACTGCTTCCAACTGAAGCTTTCTTT.

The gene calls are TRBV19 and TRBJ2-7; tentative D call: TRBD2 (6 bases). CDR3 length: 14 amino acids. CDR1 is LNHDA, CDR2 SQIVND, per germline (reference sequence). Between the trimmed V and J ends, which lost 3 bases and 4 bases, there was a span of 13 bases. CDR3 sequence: CASSMWGEQYEQYF. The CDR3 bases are TGTGCCAGTAGTATGTGGGGGGAGCAATACGAGCAGTACTTC.

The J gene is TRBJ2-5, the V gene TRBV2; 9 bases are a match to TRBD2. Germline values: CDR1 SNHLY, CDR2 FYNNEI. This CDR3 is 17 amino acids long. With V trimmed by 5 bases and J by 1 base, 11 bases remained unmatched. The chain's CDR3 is CASSRSMTSGTQETQYF. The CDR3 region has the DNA TGTGCCAGCAGTAGGTCGATGACTAGCGGAACCCAAGAGACCCAGTACTTC.

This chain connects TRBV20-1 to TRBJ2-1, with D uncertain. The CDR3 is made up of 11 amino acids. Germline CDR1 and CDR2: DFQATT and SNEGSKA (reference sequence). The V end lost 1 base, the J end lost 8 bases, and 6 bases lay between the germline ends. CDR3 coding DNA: TGCAGTGCTAGAGGCGACTATGAGCAGTTCTTC. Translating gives CSARGDYEQFF.

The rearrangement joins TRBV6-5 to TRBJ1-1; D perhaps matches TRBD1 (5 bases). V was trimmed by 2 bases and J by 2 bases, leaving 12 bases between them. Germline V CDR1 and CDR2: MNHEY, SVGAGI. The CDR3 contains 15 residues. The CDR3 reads CASSYLRTLNTEAFF. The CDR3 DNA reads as TGTGCCAGCAGTTACCTCCGGACACTAAACACTGAAGCTTTCTTT.

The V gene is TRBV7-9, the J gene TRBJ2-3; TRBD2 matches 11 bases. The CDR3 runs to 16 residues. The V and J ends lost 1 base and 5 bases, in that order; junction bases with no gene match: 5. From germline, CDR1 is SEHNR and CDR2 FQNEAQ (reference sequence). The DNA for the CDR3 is TGTGCCAGCAGCTTAGTAGCGGGAGGGCTGAAAGATACGCAGTATTTT. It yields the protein CASSLVAGGLKDTQYF.

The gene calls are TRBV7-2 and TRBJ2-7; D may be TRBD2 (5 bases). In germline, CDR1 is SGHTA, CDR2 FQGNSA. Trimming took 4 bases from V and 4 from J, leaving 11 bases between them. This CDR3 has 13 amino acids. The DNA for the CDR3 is TGTGCCAGCAGCTCCGCTGGGAGTTACGAGCAGTACTTC. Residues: CASSSAGSYEQYF.

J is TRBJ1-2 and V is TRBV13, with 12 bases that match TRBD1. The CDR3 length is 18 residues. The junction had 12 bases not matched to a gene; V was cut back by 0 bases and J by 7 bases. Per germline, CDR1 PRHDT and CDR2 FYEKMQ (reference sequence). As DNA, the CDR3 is TGTGCCAGCAGCTTAGGGGCCGGGACAGGGGGCCGCGGGAGTGGCTACACCTTC. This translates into CASSLGAGTGGRGSGYTF.

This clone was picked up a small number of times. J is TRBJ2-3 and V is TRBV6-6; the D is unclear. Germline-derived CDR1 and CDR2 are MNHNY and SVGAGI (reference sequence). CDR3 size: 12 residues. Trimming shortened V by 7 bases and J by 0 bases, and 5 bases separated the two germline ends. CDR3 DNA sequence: TGTGCCAGCAAGCCTAGCACAGATACGCAGTATTTT. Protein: CASKPSTDTQYF.

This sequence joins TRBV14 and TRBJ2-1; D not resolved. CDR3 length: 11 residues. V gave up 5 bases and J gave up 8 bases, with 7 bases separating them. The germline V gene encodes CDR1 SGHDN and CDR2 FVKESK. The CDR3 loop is CASSLAYEQFF. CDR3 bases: TGTGCCAGCAGCTTAGCCTATGAGCAGTTCTTC.

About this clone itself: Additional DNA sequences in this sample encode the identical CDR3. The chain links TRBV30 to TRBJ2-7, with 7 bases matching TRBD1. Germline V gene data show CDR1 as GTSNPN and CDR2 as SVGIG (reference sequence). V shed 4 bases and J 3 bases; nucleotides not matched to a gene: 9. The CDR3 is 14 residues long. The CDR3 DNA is TGTGCCTGGACAGGGGGTGGAAGCAGCTACGAGCAGTACTTC. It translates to CAWTGGGSSYEQYF.

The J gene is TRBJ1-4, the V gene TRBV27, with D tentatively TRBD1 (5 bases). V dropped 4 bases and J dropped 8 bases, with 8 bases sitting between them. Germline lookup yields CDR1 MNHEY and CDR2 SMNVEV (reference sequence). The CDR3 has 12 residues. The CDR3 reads CASSSRGEKLFF. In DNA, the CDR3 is TGTGCCAGCAGTTCAAGGGGCGAAAAACTGTTTTTT.

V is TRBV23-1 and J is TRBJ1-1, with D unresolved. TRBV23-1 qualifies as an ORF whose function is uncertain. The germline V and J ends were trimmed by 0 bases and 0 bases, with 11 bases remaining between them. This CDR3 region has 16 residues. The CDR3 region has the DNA TGCGCCAGCAGTCAATCGTACAAAACCATGAACACTGAAGCTTTCTTT. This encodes CASSQSYKTMNTEAFF.

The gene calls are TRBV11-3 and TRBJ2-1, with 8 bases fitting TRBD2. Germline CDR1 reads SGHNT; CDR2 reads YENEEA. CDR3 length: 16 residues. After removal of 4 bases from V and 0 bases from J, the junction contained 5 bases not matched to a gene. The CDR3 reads CASSYGGGSSYNEQFF. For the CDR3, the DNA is TGTGCCAGCAGCTACGGGGGGGGGAGCTCCTACAATGAGCAGTTCTTC.

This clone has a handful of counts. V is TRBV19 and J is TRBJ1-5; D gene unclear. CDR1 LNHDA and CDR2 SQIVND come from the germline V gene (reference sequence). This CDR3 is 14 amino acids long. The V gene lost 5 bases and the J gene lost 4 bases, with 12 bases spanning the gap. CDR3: CASSPWAKNQPQHF. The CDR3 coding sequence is TGTGCCAGTAGTCCCTGGGCCAAAAATCAGCCCCAGCATTTT.

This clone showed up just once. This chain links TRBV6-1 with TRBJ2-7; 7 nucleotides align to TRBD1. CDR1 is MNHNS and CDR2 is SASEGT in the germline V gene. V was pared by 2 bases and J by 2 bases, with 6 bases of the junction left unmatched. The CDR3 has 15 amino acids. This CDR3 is CASSEYTGTAYEQYF. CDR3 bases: TGTGCCAGCAGTGAATATACCGGGACAGCCTACGAGCAGTACTTC.

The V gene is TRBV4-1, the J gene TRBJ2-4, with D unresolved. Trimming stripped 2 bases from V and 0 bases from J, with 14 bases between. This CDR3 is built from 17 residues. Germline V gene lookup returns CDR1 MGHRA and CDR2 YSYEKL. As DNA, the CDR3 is TGCGCCAGCAGCCAAACCCTAGTGGTCGGAGCCAAAAACATTCAGTACTTC. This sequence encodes CASSQTLVVGAKNIQYF.

CDR3 loop: CASSLGHWDTDTEAFF. The CDR3 DNA sequence: TGTGCCAGCAGCTTGGGCCATTGGGACACCGACACTGAAGCTTTCTTT. The chain links TRBV5-6 to TRBJ1-1, with D tentatively TRBD1 (6 bases). This CDR3 is built from 16 residues. Germline CDR1 reads SGHDT; CDR2 reads YYEEEE. Trimming stripped 0 bases from V and 3 bases from J, with 15 bases between. The whole variable domain, filled in from reference TRBV5-6 and TRBJ1-1, reads DAGVTQSPTHLIKTRGQQVTLRCSPKSGHDTVSWYQQALGQGPQFIFQYYEEEERQRGNFPDRFSGHQFPNYSSELNVNALLLGDSALYLCASSLGHWDTDTEAFFGQGTRLTVV.

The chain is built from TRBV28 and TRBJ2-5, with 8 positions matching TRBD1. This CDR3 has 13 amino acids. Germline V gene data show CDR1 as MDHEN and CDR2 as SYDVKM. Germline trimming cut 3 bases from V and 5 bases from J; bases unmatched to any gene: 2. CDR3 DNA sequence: TGTGCCAGCAGTTTGGGACAGGTGGAGACCCAGTACTTC. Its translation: CASSLGQVETQYF.

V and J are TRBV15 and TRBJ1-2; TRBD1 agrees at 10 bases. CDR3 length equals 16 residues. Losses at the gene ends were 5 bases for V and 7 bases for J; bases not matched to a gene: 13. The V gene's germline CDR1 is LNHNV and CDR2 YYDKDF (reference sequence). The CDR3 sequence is CATSSEKGQGITGYTF. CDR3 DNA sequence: TGTGCCACCAGCTCAGAGAAGGGACAGGGGATTACTGGCTACACCTTC.

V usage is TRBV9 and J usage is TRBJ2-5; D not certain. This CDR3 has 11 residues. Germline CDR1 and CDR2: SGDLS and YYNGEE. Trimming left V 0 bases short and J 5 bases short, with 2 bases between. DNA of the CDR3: TGTGCCAGCAGCGTAGCTGAGACCCAGTACTTC. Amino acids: CASSVAETQYF.

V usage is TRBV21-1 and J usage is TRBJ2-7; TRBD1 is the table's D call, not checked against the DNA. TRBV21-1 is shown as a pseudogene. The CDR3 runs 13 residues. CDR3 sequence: CASSGQRRYEQYF. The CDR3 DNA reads TGTGCCAGCAGCGGGCAACGGCGCTACGAGCAGTACTTC.

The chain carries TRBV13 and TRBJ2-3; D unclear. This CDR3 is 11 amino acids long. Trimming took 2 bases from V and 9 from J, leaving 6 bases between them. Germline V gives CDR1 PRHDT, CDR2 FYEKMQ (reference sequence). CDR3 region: CASSLTETQYF. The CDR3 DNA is TGTGCCAGCAGCTTAACCGAGACGCAGTATTTT. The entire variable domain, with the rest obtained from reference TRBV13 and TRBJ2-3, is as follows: AAGVIQSPRHLIKEKRETATLKCYPIPRHDTVYWYQQGPGQDPQFLISFYEKMQSDKGSIPDRFSAQQFSDYHSELNMSSLELGDSALYFCASSLTETQYFGPGTRLTVL.

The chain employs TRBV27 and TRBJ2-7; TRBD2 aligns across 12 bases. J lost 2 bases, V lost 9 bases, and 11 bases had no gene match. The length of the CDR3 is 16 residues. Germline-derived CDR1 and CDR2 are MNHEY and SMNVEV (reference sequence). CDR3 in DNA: TGTGCCAGTCAACGACTAGCGGGGGCTTCAGCCTACGAGCAGTACTTC. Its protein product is CASQRLAGASAYEQYF.